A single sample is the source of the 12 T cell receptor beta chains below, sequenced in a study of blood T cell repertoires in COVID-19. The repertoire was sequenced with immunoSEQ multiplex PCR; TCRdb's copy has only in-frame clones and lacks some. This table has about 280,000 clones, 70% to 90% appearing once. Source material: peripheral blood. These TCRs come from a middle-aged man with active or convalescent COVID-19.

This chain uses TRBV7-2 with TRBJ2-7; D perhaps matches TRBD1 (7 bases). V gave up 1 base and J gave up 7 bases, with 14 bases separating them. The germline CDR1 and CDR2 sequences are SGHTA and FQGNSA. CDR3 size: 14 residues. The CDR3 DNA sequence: TGTGCCAGCAGCTTAGGAGGGGGCGGGATTGAGCAGTACTTC. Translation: CASSLGGGGIEQYF.

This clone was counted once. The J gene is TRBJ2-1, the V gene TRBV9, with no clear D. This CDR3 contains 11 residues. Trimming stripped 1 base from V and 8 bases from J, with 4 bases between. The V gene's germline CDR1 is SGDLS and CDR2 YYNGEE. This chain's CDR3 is CASSVTDEQFF. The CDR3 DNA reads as TGTGCCAGCAGCGTAACGGATGAGCAGTTCTTC.

Here the CDR3 reads CASSPAPGQTHQEQFF. DNA of the CDR3: TGCGCCAGCAGCCCCGCACCGGGACAGACTCACCAGGAGCAGTTCTTC. V is TRBV5-1 and J is TRBJ2-1; 7 nucleotides align to TRBD1. J lost 10 bases, V lost 4 bases, and 17 bases had no gene match. Looked up from germline, CDR1 is SGHRS and CDR2 is YFSETQ. CDR3 length equals 16 residues.

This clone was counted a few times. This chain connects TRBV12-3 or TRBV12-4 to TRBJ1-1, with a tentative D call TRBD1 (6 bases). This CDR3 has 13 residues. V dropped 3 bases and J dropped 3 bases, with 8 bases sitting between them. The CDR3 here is CASSFKGDTEAFF. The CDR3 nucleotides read TGTGCCAGCAGTTTTAAGGGGGACACTGAAGCTTTCTTT.

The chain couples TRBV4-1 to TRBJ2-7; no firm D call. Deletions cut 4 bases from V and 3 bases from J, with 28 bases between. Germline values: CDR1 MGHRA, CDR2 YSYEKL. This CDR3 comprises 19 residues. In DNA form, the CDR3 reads TGCGCCAGCAGCCGATATGAGCTCAGAAAAAGCGTCTCATTCTACGAGCAGTACTTC. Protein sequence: CASSRYELRKSVSFYEQYF.

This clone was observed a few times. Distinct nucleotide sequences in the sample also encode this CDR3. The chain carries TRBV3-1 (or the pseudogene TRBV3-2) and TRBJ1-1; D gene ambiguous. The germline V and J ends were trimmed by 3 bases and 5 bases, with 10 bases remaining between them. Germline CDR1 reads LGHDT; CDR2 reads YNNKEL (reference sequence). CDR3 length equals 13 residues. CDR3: CASSQGGRTEAFF. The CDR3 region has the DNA TGTGCCAGCAGCCAGGGAGGGAGAACTGAAGCTTTCTTT.

CDR3 sequence: CASSPDRVGGYTF. Written as DNA, the CDR3 is TGCGCCAGCAGCCCGGACAGGGTTGGAGGCTACACCTTC. The chain links TRBV5-1 to TRBJ1-2; TRBD1 matches 8 bases. V was pared by 4 bases and J by 8 bases, with 7 bases of the junction left unmatched. Germline CDR1 reads SGHRS; CDR2 reads YFSETQ. CDR3 size: 13 residues.

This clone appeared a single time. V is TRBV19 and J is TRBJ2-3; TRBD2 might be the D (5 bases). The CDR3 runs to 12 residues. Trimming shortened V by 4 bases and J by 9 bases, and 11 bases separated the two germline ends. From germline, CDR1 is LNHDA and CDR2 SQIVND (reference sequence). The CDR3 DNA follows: TGTGCCAGTAGTAGTCTCGGGGAAACGCAGTATTTT. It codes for CASSSLGETQYF.

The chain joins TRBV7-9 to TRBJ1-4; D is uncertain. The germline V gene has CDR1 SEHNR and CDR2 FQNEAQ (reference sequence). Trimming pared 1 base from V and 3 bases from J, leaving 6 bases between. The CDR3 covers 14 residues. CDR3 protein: CASSLERANEKLFF. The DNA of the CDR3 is TGTGCCAGCAGCTTAGAGAGGGCTAATGAAAAACTGTTTTTT.

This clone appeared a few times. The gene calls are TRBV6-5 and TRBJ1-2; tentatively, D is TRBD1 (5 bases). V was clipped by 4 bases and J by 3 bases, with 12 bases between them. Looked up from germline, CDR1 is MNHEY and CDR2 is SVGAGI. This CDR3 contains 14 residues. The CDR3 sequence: CASSSPGDYYGYTF. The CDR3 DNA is TGTGCCAGCAGTTCCCCGGGGGACTACTATGGCTACACCTTC.

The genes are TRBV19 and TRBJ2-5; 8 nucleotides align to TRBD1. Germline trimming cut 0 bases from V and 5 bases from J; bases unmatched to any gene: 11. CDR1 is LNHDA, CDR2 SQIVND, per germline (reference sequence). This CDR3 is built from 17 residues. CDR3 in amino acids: CASSIEPSGTGAETQYF. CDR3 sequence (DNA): TGTGCCAGTAGTATAGAACCCTCTGGGACAGGAGCGGAGACCCAGTACTTC.

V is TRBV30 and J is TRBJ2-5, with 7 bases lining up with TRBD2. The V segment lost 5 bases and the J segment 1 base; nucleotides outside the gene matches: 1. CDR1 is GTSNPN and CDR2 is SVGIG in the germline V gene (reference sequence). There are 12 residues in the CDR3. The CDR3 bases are TGTGCCTGGGCTAGCGGCCAAGAGACCCAGTACTTC. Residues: CAWASGQETQYF. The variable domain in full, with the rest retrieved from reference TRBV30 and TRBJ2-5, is SQTIHQWPATLVQPVGSPLSLECTVEGTSNPNLYWYRQAAGRGLQLLFYSVGIGQISSEVPQNLSASRPQDRQFILSSKKLLLSDSGFYLCAWASGQETQYFGPGTRLLVL.